This T cell receptor beta chain was observed in a study of cytomegalovirus exposure and HLA in healthy donors. Looking at the study overall: The early release's HLA-typed donors yielded tens of millions of unique TCRs.

The CDR3 is 14 residues long. V was cut by 0 bases and J by 1 base, with 4 bases left in between. CDR1 is SGHDT, CDR2 YYEEEE, per germline. With 60 Vbeta and 13 Jbeta primers, the PCR was carried out. Generated by immunoSEQ multiplex PCR, the TCRdb table keeps only in-frame clones and is missing some. Here the sample spans 130,000 or so clones, around 78% being singletons. Sample: PBMCs. V usage is TRBV5-6 and J usage is TRBJ2-2; the D is unclear. The sequence derives from a woman between 18 and 29 years old in good health and CMV-seronegative. In DNA form, the CDR3 reads TGTGCCAGCAGCTTGGTACAGAACACCGGGGAGCTGTTTTTT. This gives the protein CASSLVQNTGELFF.